A single sample is the source of the 25 T cell receptor beta chains below, sequenced in a study of blood T cells in healthy people across ages. A second roughly 6 to 12 cycle PCR used barcoded and J-beta primers. Using its own MiXCR run on the 5' RACE reads, TCRdb lists one record per CDR3 protein. The sample yields 1.5 million to 2 million distinct CDR3 sequences, about 30% seen once. The sequenced sample consisted of blood. The source of these receptors is a woman in her twenties or thirties in good health.

A few counts support this clonotype. The V and J genes are TRBV6-1 and TRBJ2-7; D might be TRBD1 (6 bases). The germline V gene encodes CDR1 MNHNS and CDR2 SASEGT. The length of the CDR3 is 14 residues. Trimming shortened V by 4 bases and J by 1 base, and 11 bases separated the two germline ends. DNA of the CDR3: TGTGCCAGCAGTGGGACAGTTCCATCCTACGAGCAGTACTTC. This gives the protein CASSGTVPSYEQYF.

V usage is TRBV20-1 and J usage is TRBJ2-3, with 7 bases matching TRBD2. Trimming cost V 0 bases and J 4 bases; bases outside gene matches: 7. CDR1 DFQATT and CDR2 SNEGSKA come from the germline V gene (reference sequence). CDR3 length: 15 amino acids. The CDR3 DNA reads TGCAGTGCTAGAGAAACGGGGGGTATTTCAGATACGCAGTATTTT. Translated, it gives CSARETGGISDTQYF.

This clonotype was observed a handful of times. V usage is TRBV7-2 and J usage is TRBJ1-3; 8 positions match TRBD1. Germline loops: CDR1 SGHTA, CDR2 FQGNSA. CDR3 size: 14 residues. Unmatched junction bases numbered 4, after V lost 6 bases and J lost 3 bases. CDR3 sequence reads: CASRAQGGGNTIYF. In DNA, the CDR3 is TGTGCCAGCAGGGCACAGGGGGGTGGAAACACCATATATTTT.

This clonotype was seen more than once but under ten times. The chain recombines TRBV6-5 with TRBJ2-7, with a weak D call TRBD2 (5 bases). The CDR3 has 13 amino acids. Trimming left V 10 bases short and J 2 bases short, with 15 bases between. Germline V gene lookup returns CDR1 MNHEY and CDR2 SVGAGI. This chain's CDR3 is CATLSGSPYEQYF. CDR3 nucleotides: TGTGCCACCCTTTCGGGATCCCCCTACGAGCAGTACTTC.

Ten or more counts support this clonotype. The chain is built from TRBV6-5 and TRBJ2-7; TRBD1 matches at 7 bases. The CDR3 covers 14 residues. Trimming cost V 6 bases and J 1 base; bases outside gene matches: 6. Germline V lookup: CDR1 MNHEY, CDR2 SVGAGI. CDR3: CASRAGTVSYEQYF. CDR3 in DNA: TGTGCCAGCAGGGCCGGGACAGTTTCCTACGAGCAGTACTTC.

On this clonotype itself: Relative to the germline gene, one junction end is altered; a read error may explain this. This sequence joins TRBV14 and TRBJ1-1, with D hard to call. This CDR3 spans 13 amino acids. Germline V gene sequence: CDR1 SGHDN, CDR2 FVKESK. CDR3 sequence: CASNQRPYTEAFF. The DNA of the CDR3 is TGTGCCAGCAACCAACGACCCTACACTGAAGCTTTCTTT.

This clonotype was detected many times. This chain links TRBV6-5 with TRBJ2-1, with 8 nucleotides matching TRBD2. The trim removed 2 bases at V and 0 bases at J, leaving 3 bases unmatched. CDR3 length: 16 amino acids. Germline CDR1 reads MNHEY; CDR2 reads SVGAGI. CDR3 protein: CASSYLAGNSYNEQFF. CDR3 DNA: TGTGCCAGCAGTTACCTAGCGGGTAACTCCTACAATGAGCAGTTCTTC.

This sequence joins TRBV6-1 and TRBJ2-3; TRBD1 is a possible D gene (5 bases). CDR1 is MNHNS, CDR2 SASEGT, per germline. V gave up 4 bases and J gave up 6 bases, with 17 bases separating them. The CDR3 is 15 residues long. Written as DNA, the CDR3 is TGTGCCAGCAGTGCCACCAGCCTACACAGGGATACGCAGTATTTT. It specifies CASSATSLHRDTQYF.

This clonotype was observed a few times. This chain connects TRBV6-2 or TRBV6-3 to TRBJ1-5; 7 nucleotides agree with TRBD1. Looked up from germline, CDR1 is MNHEY and CDR2 is SVGEGT. The trim removed 5 bases at V and 9 bases at J, leaving 10 bases unmatched. The CDR3 extends over 14 amino acids. CDR3 nucleotides: TGTGCCAGCAGTGCCGAACAGGGGCGGTTGCCCCAGCATTTT. Translating gives CASSAEQGRLPQHF.

This chain joins TRBV12-3 or TRBV12-4 and TRBJ2-3; D not resolved. The CDR3 is 12 amino acids. Deletions cut 10 bases from V and 2 bases from J, with 10 bases between. The CDR3 sequence: CATDLSTDTQYF. The CDR3 nucleotides are TGTGCCACCGACCTGTCCACAGATACGCAGTATTTT.

This clonotype was recorded many times. The genes are TRBV5-1 and TRBJ2-2; no clear D gene. The V end was cut by 0 bases, the J end by 1 base, with 7 bases between. This CDR3 contains 15 residues. Germline loops: CDR1 SGHRS, CDR2 YFSETQ. Written as DNA, the CDR3 is TGCGCCAGCAGCTTGGTCCAGGAGAACACCGGGGAGCTGTTTTTT. It translates to CASSLVQENTGELFF.

This chain joins TRBV28 and TRBJ2-4; D is tentatively TRBD1 or TRBD2 (7 bases each). Per the germline V gene, CDR1 is MDHEN and CDR2 is SYDVKM. V shed 4 bases and J shed 0 bases, with 13 bases lying between them. CDR3 length: 16 residues. This CDR3 is CASSSGGGLAKNIQYF. The CDR3 DNA sequence: TGTGCCAGCAGTTCAGGGGGAGGGCTAGCCAAAAACATTCAGTACTTC.

The V gene is TRBV5-6, the J gene TRBJ2-2; D remains unclear. Trimming removed 6 bases at V and 7 bases at J, with 4 bases between. The CDR3 is 10 residues long. Per the germline V gene, CDR1 is SGHDT and CDR2 is YYEEEE. CDR3 sequence reads: CASIDGELFF. CDR3 DNA: TGTGCCAGCATCGACGGGGAGCTGTTTTTT.

The sample holds one count of this clonotype. The CDR3 DNA reads as TGTGCCAGCAGTGGGACGCTAGGACAGCTGAACACTGAAGCTTTCTTT. This codes for CASSGTLGQLNTEAFF. This chain links TRBV6-4 with TRBJ1-1; possible D gene TRBD1, 6 bases. Germline CDR1 and CDR2: MRHNA and SNTAGT. The length of the CDR3 is 16 residues. Trimming took 4 bases from V and 0 from J, leaving 15 bases between them.

This clonotype was seen a handful of times. The rearrangement links TRBV28 to TRBJ1-2; D remains unclear. The CDR3 covers 12 residues. Germline V gene sequence: CDR1 MDHEN, CDR2 SYDVKM. The V and J ends lost 7 bases and 3 bases respectively, with 9 bases between them. Here the CDR3 reads CASMNTDYGYTF. The CDR3 nucleotides are TGTGCCAGCATGAATACAGACTATGGCTACACCTTC.

This clonotype was observed a handful of times. The gene calls are TRBV5-5 and TRBJ2-3, with 11 bases aligning to TRBD2. Germline CDR1 and CDR2: SGHKS and YYEKEE (reference sequence). With V trimmed by 7 bases and J by 4 bases, 8 bases remained unmatched. The CDR3 contains 15 residues. The DNA of the CDR3 is TGTGCCAGCTTCGGGACTAGCGGTATATCAGATACGCAGTATTTT. This codes for CASFGTSGISDTQYF.

Ten or more counts support this clonotype. The rearrangement uses TRBV7-2 and TRBJ1-2; D ambiguous. Trimming removed 1 base at V and 7 bases at J, with 7 bases between. This CDR3 contains 12 residues. CDR1 and CDR2 (germline): SGHTA, FQGNSA. CDR3 sequence reads: CASSLEVVGYTF. CDR3 sequence (DNA): TGTGCCAGCAGCTTAGAGGTGGTTGGCTACACCTTC.

The chain employs TRBV3-1 and TRBJ2-1; D unclear. The CDR3 runs to 15 residues. V lost 4 bases, J lost 6 bases, and 16 bases lay in between. The germline gives CDR1 LGHDT, CDR2 YNNKEL (reference sequence). The chain's CDR3 is CASSPIPVAANEQFF. In DNA form, the CDR3 reads TGTGCCAGCAGCCCCATCCCGGTGGCGGCCAATGAGCAGTTCTTC.

This clonotype appeared a few times. The chain combines TRBV20-1 with TRBJ2-3; D possibly corresponds to TRBD2 (6 bases). The germline V gene has CDR1 DFQATT and CDR2 SNEGSKA (reference sequence). V was cut by 5 bases and J by 7 bases, with 16 bases left in between. CDR3 length equals 13 residues. The CDR3: CSALEDGRYTQYF. Here the CDR3 DNA reads TGCAGTGCTCTGGAGGACGGGAGATATACGCAGTATTTT.

In regard to this clonotype: The junction shows a germline mismatch at one end, possibly a read error. V and J are TRBV7-9 and TRBJ2-3; D assignment may be TRBD1 or TRBD2 (5 bases each). Germline CDR1 and CDR2: SEHNR and FQNEAQ (reference sequence). The CDR3 sequence is 14 residues long. The CDR3 here is CASSLDGTTATQYF. As DNA, the CDR3 is TGTGCCAGCAGCTTGGACGGGACCACAGCTACGCAGTATTTT.

This rearrangement joins TRBV18 to TRBJ2-7; perhaps TRBD1 as D (6 bases). The germline gives CDR1 KGHSH, CDR2 LQKENI. Between the trimmed V and J ends, which lost 3 bases and 0 bases, there was a span of 12 bases. This CDR3 has 15 amino acids. This chain's CDR3 is CASSPETGFSYEQYF. For the CDR3, the DNA is TGTGCCAGCTCACCCGAGACAGGCTTCTCCTACGAGCAGTACTTC.

The chain couples TRBV4-1 to TRBJ1-2; D is ambiguous. V was pared by 3 bases and J by 2 bases, with 16 bases between. CDR1 is MGHRA and CDR2 is YSYEKL in the germline V gene. CDR3 length: 16 residues. As DNA, the CDR3 is TGCGCCAGCAGCCACCCGGAGGGTACAGAAAACTATGGCTACACCTTC. Translated: CASSHPEGTENYGYTF.

As concerns this clonotype: A read error is possible here, since a much larger clone lies one base away. The chain couples TRBV4-1 to TRBJ2-6, with a weak D call TRBD1 (5 bases). The CDR3 length is 16 residues. Looked up from germline, CDR1 is MGHRA and CDR2 is YSYEKL. DNA for the CDR3: TGCGCCAGCAGCCAGGGAACAGACTCTGGGGCCAACGTCCGGACTTTC. This gives the protein CASSQGTDSGANVRTF.

The table lists this clonotype with many counts. V and J are TRBV7-9 and TRBJ2-7; D is possibly TRBD1 (5 bases). The germline V and J ends were trimmed by 0 bases and 2 bases, with 11 bases remaining between them. The CDR3 sequence is 15 residues long. The germline gives CDR1 SEHNR, CDR2 FQNEAQ (reference sequence). DNA for the CDR3: TGTGCCAGCAGCTTAGCGGGTGGGGCTACCTACGAGCAGTACTTC. Its translation is CASSLAGGATYEQYF.

The chain links TRBV5-1 to TRBJ1-4; the match to TRBD1 covers 9 bases. CDR3 length: 16 residues. V lost 1 base and J lost 5; bases outside the gene matches: 6. Germline V lookup: CDR1 SGHRS, CDR2 YFSETQ. Here the CDR3 DNA reads TGCGCCAGCAGCTTGCCATCCGGGACAGGGAATGAAAAACTGTTTTTT. As protein: CASSLPSGTGNEKLFF.